This T cell receptor (beta chain) emerged from a study of blood T cell repertoires in COVID-19. The CDR3 consists of 15 residues. V lost 1 base, J lost 5 bases, and 8 bases stayed unmatched. The germline gives CDR1 SGDLS, CDR2 YYNGEE. Repertoires were generated with immunoSEQ multiplex PCR, while TCRdb's copy carries only in-frame clones and drops some. The sample has 97,000 or so clones; roughly 92% are singletons. The rearrangement links TRBV9 to TRBJ2-5; 7 positions match TRBD1. This receptor was taken from a woman in her forties or fifties with COVID-19, enrolled during active disease. The sample was peripheral blood. As DNA, the CDR3 is TGTGCCAGCAGCGTACAAACAGGGGTACAGGAGACCCAGTACTTC. It translates to CASSVQTGVQETQYF.